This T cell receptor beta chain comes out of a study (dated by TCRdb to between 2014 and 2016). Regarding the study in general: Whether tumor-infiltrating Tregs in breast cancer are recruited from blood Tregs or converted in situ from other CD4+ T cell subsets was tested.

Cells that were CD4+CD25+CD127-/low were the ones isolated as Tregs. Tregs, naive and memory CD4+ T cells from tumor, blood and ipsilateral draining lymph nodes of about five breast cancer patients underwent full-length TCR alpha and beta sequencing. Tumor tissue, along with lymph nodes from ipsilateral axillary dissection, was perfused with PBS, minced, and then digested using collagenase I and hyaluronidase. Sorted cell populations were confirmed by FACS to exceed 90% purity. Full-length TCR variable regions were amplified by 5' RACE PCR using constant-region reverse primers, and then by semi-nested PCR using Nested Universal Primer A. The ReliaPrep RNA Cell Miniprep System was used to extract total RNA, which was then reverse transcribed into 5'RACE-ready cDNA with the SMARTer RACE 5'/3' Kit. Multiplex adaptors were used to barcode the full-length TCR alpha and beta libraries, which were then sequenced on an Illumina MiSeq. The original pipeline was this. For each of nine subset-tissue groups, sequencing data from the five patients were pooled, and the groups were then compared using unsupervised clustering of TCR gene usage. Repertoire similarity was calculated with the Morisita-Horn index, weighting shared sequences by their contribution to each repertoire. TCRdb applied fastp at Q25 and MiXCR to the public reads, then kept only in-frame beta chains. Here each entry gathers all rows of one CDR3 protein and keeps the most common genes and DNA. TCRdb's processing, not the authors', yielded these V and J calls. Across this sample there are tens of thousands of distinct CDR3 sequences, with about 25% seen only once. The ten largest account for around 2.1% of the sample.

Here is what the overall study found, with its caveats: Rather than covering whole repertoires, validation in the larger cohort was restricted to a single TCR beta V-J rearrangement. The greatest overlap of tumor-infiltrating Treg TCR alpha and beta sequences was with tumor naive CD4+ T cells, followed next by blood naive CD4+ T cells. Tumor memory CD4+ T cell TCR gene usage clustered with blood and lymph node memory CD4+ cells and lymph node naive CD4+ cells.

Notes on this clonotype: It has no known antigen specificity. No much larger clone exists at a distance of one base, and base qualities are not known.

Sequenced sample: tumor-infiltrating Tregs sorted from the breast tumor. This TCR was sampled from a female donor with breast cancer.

The CDR3 reads as follows: CASSKITSTDTQYF. The DNA sequence is TGTGCCAGCAGCAAGATCACTAGCACAGATACGCAGTATTTT. The rearrangement joined TRBV2 to TRBJ2-3; the D gene remains uncertain. A distance of 10 bases separates the germline ends of V and J, which lose 6 bases and 0 bases respectively. CDR1 and CDR2, per the germline V gene, are SNHLY and FYNNEI. From the cysteine up to the phenylalanine, the CDR3 has a length of 14 residues. Just CDR3 DNA is preserved here, 42 bases in frame from base 1.